This TCR beta chain derives from a study of CD8+ T cells in alopecia areata. In this sample, this clone turned up once. Its antigen is unknown. Germline V gene lookup returns CDR1 SGHTA and CDR2 FQGNSA. Trimming removed 1 base at V and 0 bases at J, with 9 bases between. This CDR3 has 15 amino acids. RNA extraction and reverse transcription yielded cDNA as sequencing template. Data came from immunoSEQ multiplex PCR; TCRdb stores just in-frame clones and leaves some out. The sample yields about 150,000 clones, about three fifths seen once. PBMC-derived CD4+ and CD8+ T cells were sorted. Study results and caveats: Normal skin's resident alphabeta T cells are sequenced alongside lesional scalp T cells. Lesional tissue from the scalp (especially in alopecia totalis/universalis) showed higher clonality than normal scalp. The study found TCR sharing across patients less clear than in mice, possibly for HLA reasons.

V and J are TRBV7-2 and TRBJ2-5, with D perhaps being TRBD1 or TRBD2 (5 bases each). The sample taken for sequencing was CD4+ T cells sorted from blood. The TCR comes from a human donor in good health. The CDR3 bases are TGTGCCAGCAGCTTAGGCCGGGGCTACCAAGAGACCCAGTACTTC. Its translation is CASSLGRGYQETQYF. Combining the CDR3 with reference TRBV7-2 and TRBJ2-5 gives the whole variable domain GAGVSQSPSNKVTEKGKDVELRCDPISGHTALYWYRQSLGQGLEFLIYFQGNSAPDKSGLPSDRFSAERTGGSVSTLTIQRTQQEDSAVYLCASSLGRGYQETQYFGPGTRLLVL.